This T cell receptor beta chain comes out of a study of cytomegalovirus exposure and HLA in healthy donors. This PCR relied on a set of 60 Vbeta primers and 13 Jbeta primers. Sequencing was performed with immunoSEQ multiplex PCR; in TCRdb, only in-frame clones are kept and a portion is missing. Of about 160,000 clones listed, 77% are singletons. This clone was detected only a few times. Antigen unknown. Findings and caveats of the study: Association of a missense DCLRE1C variant with TCR beta V- and J-gene trimming was reported in a later analysis. Testing in vitro showed a few CMV-associated chains specific for CMV antigens. CMV serostatus stood as the only immune exposure information on hand. Listed as cytomegalovirus-associated were 150 to 200 TCR beta chains.

V gave up 4 bases and J gave up 2 bases; unmatched junction bases: 7. There are 16 residues in the CDR3. Germline V CDR1 and CDR2: MGHDK, SYGVNS. Material: PBMCs. This sequence joins TRBV25-1 and TRBJ2-5; 10 bases align to TRBD1. The sequence derives from a man aged 30-40 years in good health and CMV-seropositive. In DNA, the CDR3 is TGTGCCAGCAGTGGGGGACAGGGGACAGCTCAAGAGACCCAGTACTTC. This gives the protein CASSGGQGTAQETQYF.